This TCR beta chain was sequenced during a study of T cells in Graves' hyperthyroidism and ophthalmopathy. Study information: Peripheral blood was acquired at first diagnosis, ahead of any therapy whatsoever.

J was trimmed by 5 bases and V by 8 bases; bases with no gene match: 7. Germline lookup yields CDR1 MNHNS and CDR2 SASEGT. The CDR3 runs to 14 residues. Concerning this clonotype itself: Its antigen remains unidentified.

There were TCR beta CDR3 regions amplified from RNA transcripts. An initial round of RT-PCR targeting the TCR CDR3 relied on the HTBI primer set. From the multiplex PCR reads, TCRdb called clonotypes with MiXCR, one entry per CDR3 protein. Of some 760,000 distinct CDR3 sequences listed, approximately 14% are singletons. General study findings and limits: Ophthalmopathy stood apart from stable hyperthyroidism in a 13 V-J model.

The source of this sequence is a woman between 18 and 29 years old with Graves' hyperthyroidism. Sample: blood. The gene calls are TRBV6-1 and TRBJ2-2, with 8 bases lining up with TRBD1. CDR3 bases: TGTGCCAGCTGGCGGACAGGGCGAACCGGGGAGCTGTTTTTT. It encodes CASWRTGRTGELFF.